This T cell receptor (beta chain) derives from a study of blood T cells in healthy people across ages. The authors ran a second PCR of about 6 to 11 cycles using a sample-barcoded 5' primer and a J-beta primer mix. Each CDR3 protein is one row after TCRdb ran MiXCR on the 5' RACE reads. The sample holds roughly 860,000 distinct CDR3 sequences, roughly 60% seen once. Per the germline V gene, CDR1 is SQVTM and CDR2 is ANQGSEA. The CDR3 is 11 amino acids. Trimming pared 2 bases from V and 0 bases from J, leaving 1 base between. This clonotype was seen a few times. Its antigen is as yet unknown. Broader study findings: Per million T cells, the diversity of TCR beta decreased roughly linearly as age advanced.

The TCR comes from a man aged 25-40 years in good health. The genes are TRBV29-1 and TRBJ1-1; no definite D call. Sequences were obtained from blood. CDR3 in amino acids: CSVELNTEAFF. In nucleotides, the CDR3 is TGCAGCGTTGAATTGAACACTGAAGCTTTCTTT.